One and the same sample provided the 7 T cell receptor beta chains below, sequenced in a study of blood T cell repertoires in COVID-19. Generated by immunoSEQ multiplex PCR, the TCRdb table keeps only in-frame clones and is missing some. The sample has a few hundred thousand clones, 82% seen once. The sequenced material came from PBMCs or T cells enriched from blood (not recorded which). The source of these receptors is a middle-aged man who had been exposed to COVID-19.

The CDR3 protein is CASSPKFPQANYGYTF. The CDR3 DNA follows: TGTGCCAGCAGCCCTAAGTTCCCCCAAGCTAACTATGGCTACACCTTC. J is TRBJ1-2 and V is TRBV7-2; D not resolved. Trimming stripped 5 bases from V and 0 bases from J, with 16 bases between. The CDR3 is 16 amino acids. Germline CDR1 reads SGHTA; CDR2 reads FQGNSA.

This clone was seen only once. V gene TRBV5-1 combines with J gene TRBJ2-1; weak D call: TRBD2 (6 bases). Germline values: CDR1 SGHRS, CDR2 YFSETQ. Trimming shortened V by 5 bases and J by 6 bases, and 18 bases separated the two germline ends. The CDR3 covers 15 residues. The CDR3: CASSFEAGSGNEQFF. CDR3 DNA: TGCGCCAGCAGTTTTGAGGCGGGATCGGGCAATGAGCAGTTCTTC.

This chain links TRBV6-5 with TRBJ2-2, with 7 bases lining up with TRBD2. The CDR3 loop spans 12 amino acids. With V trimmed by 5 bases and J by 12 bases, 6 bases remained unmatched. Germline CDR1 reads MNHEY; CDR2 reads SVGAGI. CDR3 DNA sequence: TGTGCCAGCAGTACACTAGCGAGGAAGCTGTTTTTT. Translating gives CASSTLARKLFF.

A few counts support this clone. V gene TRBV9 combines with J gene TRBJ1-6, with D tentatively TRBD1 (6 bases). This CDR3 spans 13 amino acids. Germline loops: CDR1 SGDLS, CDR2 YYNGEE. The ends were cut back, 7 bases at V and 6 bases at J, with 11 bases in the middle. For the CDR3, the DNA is TGTGCCAGCTCCAGGGGCGCTAATTCACCCCTCCACTTT. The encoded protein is CASSRGANSPLHF.

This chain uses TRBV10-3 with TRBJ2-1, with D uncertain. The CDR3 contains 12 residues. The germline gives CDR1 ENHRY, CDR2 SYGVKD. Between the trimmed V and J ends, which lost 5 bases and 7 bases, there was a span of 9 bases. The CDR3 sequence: CAISTKLNEQFF. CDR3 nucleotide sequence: TGTGCCATCAGTACTAAGCTTAATGAGCAGTTCTTC.

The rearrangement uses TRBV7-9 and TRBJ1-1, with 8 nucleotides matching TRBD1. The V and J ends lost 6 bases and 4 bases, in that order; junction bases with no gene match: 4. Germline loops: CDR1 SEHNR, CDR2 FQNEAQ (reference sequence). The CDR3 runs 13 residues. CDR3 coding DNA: TGTGCCAGCAGGGTGACAGGGGTCACTGAAGCTTTCTTT. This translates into CASRVTGVTEAFF.

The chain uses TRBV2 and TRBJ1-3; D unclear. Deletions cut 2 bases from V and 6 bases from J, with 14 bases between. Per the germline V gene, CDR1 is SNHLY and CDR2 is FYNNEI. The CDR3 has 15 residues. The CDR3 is CASSELRGRQNTIYF. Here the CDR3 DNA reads TGTGCCAGCAGTGAACTACGAGGGCGCCAAAACACCATATATTTT.